This T cell receptor beta chain is from a study of T cells in Graves' hyperthyroidism and ophthalmopathy. The study's findings and limits: Ophthalmopathy was told apart from stable hyperthyroidism by a 13 V-J model.

Graves' hyperthyroidism was deemed stable given no ophthalmopathy progression within 18 months. RNA transcripts were the template for amplifying TCR beta CDR3 regions. An initial round of RT-PCR targeting the TCR CDR3 relied on the HTBI primer set. One entry per CDR3 protein results from TCRdb running MiXCR on the multiplex PCR reads. Of about 760,000 distinct CDR3 sequences in the sample, over 35% are singletons; the top ten hold around 30%. This clonotype has just a few counts. As yet, its antigen is unknown. V shed 0 bases, J shed 5 bases, and the junction held 5 bases outside the gene matches. The CDR3 covers 14 residues. Germline assignment: CDR1 SGHRS and CDR2 YFSETQ.

The sequencing sample was made of blood. This chain uses TRBV5-1 with TRBJ2-7; 7 bases are shared with TRBD2. The TCR sequence derives from a woman in her thirties or forties with Graves' hyperthyroidism. CDR3 sequence: CASSLEWTRNEQYF. CDR3 nucleotide sequence: TGCGCCAGCAGCTTGGAATGGACTAGAAACGAGCAGTACTTC.